These T cell receptor beta chains were read from a single sample in a study of blood T cell repertoires in COVID-19. Produced via immunoSEQ multiplex PCR; TCRdb's table is partial and in-frame only. The sample holds 150,000 to 200,000 clones; more than 75% are singletons and the top ten take approximately 6.6%. The specimen sequenced was PBMCs or T cells enriched from blood (not recorded which). These receptor sequences come from a woman between 50 and 59 years old who had recovered from COVID-19. Both conserved end residues are part of each CDR3. Fields, in order: V gene, D gene, J gene, clone size, CDR3 DNA, CDR3 protein. A D gene is named only where the DNA matches it firmly. Part of the rows lack a size; the others show once, few, many or a class for expanded clones.

v_gene: TRBV7-9
d_gene: TRBD1
j_gene: TRBJ1-1
abundance: .
CDR3nt: TGTGCCAGCAGCTTAGCCAGGGGGCCAGAAGCTTTCTTT
CDR3aa: CASSLARGPEAFF

v_gene: TRBV11-3
d_gene: TRBD2
j_gene: TRBJ2-5
abundance: .
CDR3nt: TGTGCCAGCAGCCAACGACTAGCGGGGAGGGAGACCCAGTACTTC
CDR3aa: CASSQRLAGRETQYF

v_gene: TRBV9
d_gene: TRBD1
j_gene: TRBJ2-7
abundance: few
CDR3nt: TGTGCCAGCAGCACGACAGGGACCTACGAGCAGTACTTC
CDR3aa: CASSTTGTYEQYF

v_gene: TRBV4-1
d_gene: .
j_gene: TRBJ2-1
abundance: .
CDR3nt: TGCGCCAGCAGCTCGATAAGGGGCGAGCAGTTCTTC
CDR3aa: CASSSIRGEQFF

v_gene: TRBV5-5
d_gene: TRBD1
j_gene: TRBJ2-3
abundance: once
CDR3nt: TGTGCCAGCAGCTCCGGGACAGGGTATGGGGATACGCAGTATTTT
CDR3aa: CASSSGTGYGDTQYF

v_gene: TRBV15
d_gene: .
j_gene: TRBJ1-5
abundance: .
CDR3nt: TGTGCCACCAGGCCGGGGGGCTTTTATAGCAATCAGCCCCAGCATTTT
CDR3aa: CATRPGGFYSNQPQHF

v_gene: TRBV4-2
d_gene: TRBD1
j_gene: TRBJ1-6
abundance: few
CDR3nt: TGTGCCAGCAGCCAAGACCTGGGACAGAGGGGAACACCCCTCCACTTT
CDR3aa: CASSQDLGQRGTPLHF

v_gene: TRBV7-8
d_gene: .
j_gene: TRBJ1-1
abundance: .
CDR3nt: TGTGCCAGCAGCTTGACAGGGAACACTGAAGCTTTCTTT
CDR3aa: CASSLTGNTEAFF

v_gene: TRBV7-2
d_gene: .
j_gene: TRBJ2-5
abundance: .
CDR3nt: TGTGCCAGCAGCTTAGCCTGGGCGGGGCCTGGTGAGACCCAGTACTTC
CDR3aa: CASSLAWAGPGETQYF

v_gene: TRBV18
d_gene: .
j_gene: TRBJ2-7
abundance: once
CDR3nt: TGTGCCAGCTCACCAAGGTCTGGGCCCGAGCAGTACTTC
CDR3aa: CASSPRSGPEQYF

v_gene: TRBV7-8
d_gene: TRBD1
j_gene: TRBJ2-7
abundance: .
CDR3nt: TGTGCCAGCAGCTTAGCACAGGGGGATTACGAGCAGTACTTC
CDR3aa: CASSLAQGDYEQYF

v_gene: TRBV5-4
d_gene: .
j_gene: TRBJ1-1
abundance: .
CDR3nt: TGTGCCAGCAGCCCCCGGGATCGAAACACTGAAGCTTTCTTT
CDR3aa: CASSPRDRNTEAFF

v_gene: TRBV19
d_gene: .
j_gene: TRBJ1-2
abundance: .
CDR3nt: TGTGCCAGTAGACTCGACAGGCGGTATGGCTACACCTTC
CDR3aa: CASRLDRRYGYTF

v_gene: TRBV18
d_gene: .
j_gene: TRBJ2-1
abundance: .
CDR3nt: TGTGCCAGCTCACCACTAGCGGATGACAATGAGCAGTTCTTC
CDR3aa: CASSPLADDNEQFF

v_gene: TRBV16
d_gene: TRBD2
j_gene: TRBJ2-5
abundance: .
CDR3nt: TGTGCCAGCAGCCAATCATTGGCTACTAGCGGGGCCAAGTACCAAGAGACCCAGTACTTC
CDR3aa: CASSQSLATSGAKYQETQYF

v_gene: TRBV7-2
d_gene: .
j_gene: TRBJ2-2
abundance: .
CDR3nt: TGTGCCAGCAGCTTCATCGGGGAGCTGTTTTTT
CDR3aa: CASSFIGELFF